This T cell receptor beta chain is drawn from a study of cytomegalovirus exposure and HLA in healthy donors. Researchers ran the PCR with 60 Vbeta and 13 Jbeta primers. Assay: immunoSEQ multiplex PCR; the TCRdb copy retains only in-frame clones and omits some. The sample contains roughly 110,000 clones, roughly 74% of which appear only once. Germline assignment: CDR1 GTSNPN and CDR2 SVGIG (reference sequence). The CDR3 has 14 amino acids. Germline trimming cut 5 bases from V and 9 bases from J; bases unmatched to any gene: 8. Concerning this clone: Its antigen remains unknown.

General study results and limits: Within a later analysis, the majority of CMV-associated TCR beta chains appeared HLA-restricted. A link between a missense DCLRE1C variant and TCR beta V- and J-gene trimming emerged from a later analysis. Under in vitro conditions, a few CMV-associated chains were confirmed as specific for CMV antigens.

This TCR came from a woman in her twenties or thirties in good health and CMV-seronegative. The J gene is TRBJ2-1, the V gene TRBV30, with 12 bases matching TRBD2. The sequencing input was PBMCs. The CDR3 loop reads CAWSSGGGYSEQFF. In nucleotides, the CDR3 is TGTGCCTGGTCTAGCGGGGGGGGCTACTCTGAGCAGTTCTTC.